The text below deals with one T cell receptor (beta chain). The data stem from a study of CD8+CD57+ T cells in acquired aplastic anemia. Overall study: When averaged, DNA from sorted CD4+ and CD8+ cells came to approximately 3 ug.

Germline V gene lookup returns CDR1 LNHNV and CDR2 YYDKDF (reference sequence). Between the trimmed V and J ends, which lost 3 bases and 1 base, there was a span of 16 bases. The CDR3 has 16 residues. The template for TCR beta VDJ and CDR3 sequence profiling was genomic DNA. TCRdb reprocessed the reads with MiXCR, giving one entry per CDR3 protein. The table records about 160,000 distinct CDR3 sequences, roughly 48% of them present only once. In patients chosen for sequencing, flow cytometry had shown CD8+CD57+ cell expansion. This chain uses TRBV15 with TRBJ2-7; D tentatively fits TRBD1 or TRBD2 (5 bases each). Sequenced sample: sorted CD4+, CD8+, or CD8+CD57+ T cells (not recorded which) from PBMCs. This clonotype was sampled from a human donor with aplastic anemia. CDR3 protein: CATSSPSRVTSYEQYF. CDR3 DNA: TGTGCCACCAGCAGTCCTAGCAGGGTAACTTCCTACGAGCAGTACTTC. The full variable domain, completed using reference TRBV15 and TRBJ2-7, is DAMVIQNPRYQVTQFGKPVTLSCSQTLNHNVMYWYQQKSSQAPKLLFHYYDKDFNNEADTPDNFQSRRPNTSFCFLDIRSPGLGDTAMYLCATSSPSRVTSYEQYFGPGTRLTVT.